The 15 T cell receptor beta chains below all came from one sample that was sequenced in a study of blood T cell repertoires in COVID-19. Measured with immunoSEQ multiplex PCR; TCRdb has only the in-frame clones, and not every one. The repertoire holds tens of thousands of clones, about four fifths seen once, with about 10% in the top ten. Input material: peripheral blood. The source of these receptors is a human donor in a cohort sampled during active COVID-19.

The V call is TRBV29-1, the J call TRBJ2-7, with D tentatively TRBD1 (5 bases). The ends were cut back, 5 bases at V and 5 bases at J, with 16 bases in the middle. From germline, CDR1 is SQVTM and CDR2 ANQGSEA. There are 13 residues in the CDR3. Here the CDR3 reads CSVSGYPLNEQYF. CDR3 nucleotides: TGCAGCGTTTCAGGGTACCCACTAAACGAGCAGTACTTC.

V is TRBV18 and J is TRBJ1-3; D ambiguous. V dropped 3 bases and J dropped 0 bases, with 12 bases sitting between them. The germline V gene has CDR1 KGHSH and CDR2 LQKENI. This CDR3 has 16 amino acids. The DNA of the CDR3 is TGTGCCAGCTCACCTCCCCTGAGTTACTCTGGAAACACCATATATTTT. This codes for CASSPPLSYSGNTIYF.

The chain couples TRBV29-1 to TRBJ2-7, with D possibly being TRBD2 (5 bases). The CDR3 is 14 amino acids. The V gene lost 5 bases and the J gene lost 0 bases, with 14 bases spanning the gap. CDR1 and CDR2 from the germline V gene are SQVTM and ANQGSEA. Written as DNA, the CDR3 is TGCAGCGTTTACAAGGAGGCAGGCTCCTACGAGCAGTACTTC. It is translated as CSVYKEAGSYEQYF.

The rearrangement joins TRBV29-1 to TRBJ1-1; D is possibly TRBD1 (6 bases). Trimming stripped 7 bases from V and 2 bases from J, with 14 bases between. The CDR3 spans 13 residues. In germline, CDR1 is SQVTM, CDR2 ANQGSEA. The CDR3 sequence is CSATTGGNTEAFF. CDR3 sequence (DNA): TGCAGCGCCACGACAGGAGGTAACACTGAAGCTTTCTTT.

By sample fraction, this clone is medium-sized (0.01 to 0.1%). Written as DNA, the CDR3 is TGCGCCAGCAGCGGAACAGGGGGTGCTGAAGCTTTCTTT. Translation: CASSGTGGAEAFF. The rearrangement uses TRBV5-1 and TRBJ1-1, with TRBD1 identical over 8 bases. Germline V gives CDR1 SGHRS, CDR2 YFSETQ. V was clipped by 4 bases and J by 6 bases; unmatched bases: 5. The CDR3 consists of 13 residues. Supplemented by reference TRBV5-1 and TRBJ1-1, the full variable domain reads KAGVTQTPRYLIKTRGQQVTLSCSPISGHRSVSWYQQTPGQGLQFLFEYFSETQRNKGNFPGRFSGRQFSNSRSEMNVSTLELGDSALYLCASSGTGGAEAFFGQGTRLTVV.

The CDR3 reads CASSRDRNQETQYF. The CDR3 nucleotides read TGTGCCAGCAGCCGCGACAGGAACCAAGAGACCCAGTACTTC. The chain links TRBV6-1 to TRBJ2-5; possibly TRBD1 for D (6 bases). The V gene's germline CDR1 is MNHNS and CDR2 SASEGT. V dropped 6 bases and J dropped 0 bases, with 11 bases sitting between them. This CDR3 comprises 14 residues.

The count of this clone is one. The chain has TRBV7-8 and TRBJ2-3; TRBD1 might be the D (6 bases). Germline lookup yields CDR1 SGHVS and CDR2 FQNEAQ. The CDR3 totals 13 residues. Trimming pared 7 bases from V and 6 bases from J, leaving 14 bases between. CDR3 in amino acids: CASNLPQGDTQYF. The CDR3 DNA follows: TGTGCCAGCAACCTCCCCCAGGGGGATACGCAGTATTTT.

J is TRBJ1-1 and V is TRBV5-8; 9 bases line up with TRBD1. The J segment lost 1 base and the V segment lost 4 bases, leaving 5 bases of the junction unmatched. Per germline, CDR1 SGHTS and CDR2 YDEGEE. The CDR3 is made up of 15 amino acids. The CDR3, as DNA: TGTGCCAGCAGCCGCGGGGACAGGGCGAACACTGAAGCTTTCTTT. This gives the protein CASSRGDRANTEAFF. Based on the CDR3 plus reference TRBV5-8 and TRBJ1-1, the full variable domain is EAGVTQSPTHLIKTRGQQATLRCSPISGHTSVYWYQQALGLGLQFLLWYDEGEERNRGNFPPRFSGRQFPNYSSELNVNALELEDSALYLCASSRGDRANTEAFFGQGTRLTVV.

V is TRBV6-4 and J is TRBJ2-2, with D perhaps TRBD1 (6 bases). In germline, CDR1 is MRHNA, CDR2 SNTAGT. This CDR3 contains 14 residues. V lost 5 bases and J lost 3, with 10 bases in between. CDR3 coding DNA: TGTGCCAGCAGTAACAGGGACGACACCGGGGAGCTGTTTTTT. Translated: CASSNRDDTGELFF.

This rearrangement joins TRBV30 to TRBJ2-3; 9 nucleotides line up with TRBD2. V was clipped by 4 bases and J by 0 bases; unmatched bases: 5. This CDR3 is 15 amino acids long. Per the germline V gene, CDR1 is GTSNPN and CDR2 is SVGIG (reference sequence). In DNA, the CDR3 is TGTGCCTGGACCCGCGCGGGGGGGAGCACAGATACGCAGTATTTT. This codes for CAWTRAGGSTDTQYF.

The V call is TRBV3-1 (or the pseudogene TRBV3-2), the J call TRBJ1-1; D unresolved. V was pared by 5 bases and J by 2 bases, with 18 bases between. This CDR3 is built from 16 residues. Germline V gene sequence: CDR1 LGHDT, CDR2 YNNKEL (reference sequence). CDR3 residues: CASSKAAQQTNTEAFF. DNA for the CDR3: TGTGCCAGCAGCAAAGCGGCCCAACAGACAAACACTGAAGCTTTCTTT.

The V gene is TRBV6-6, the J gene TRBJ2-5; TRBD2 agrees at 12 bases. This CDR3 spans 17 amino acids. In germline, CDR1 is MNHNY, CDR2 SVGAGI (reference sequence). The V and J ends lost 5 bases and 4 bases, in that order; junction bases with no gene match: 11. The CDR3 DNA is TGTGCCAGCAGTCTTGGGCCTAGCGGGAGGGCAGGAGAGACCCAGTACTTC. Translated: CASSLGPSGRAGETQYF.

The J gene is TRBJ1-4, the V gene TRBV24-1; D possibly corresponds to TRBD1 (6 bases). The germline V gene encodes CDR1 KGHDR and CDR2 SFDVKD. V shed 7 bases and J shed 6 bases, with 17 bases lying between them. The CDR3 extends over 15 amino acids. This CDR3 is CATSPSGGPDEKLFF. For the CDR3, the DNA is TGTGCCACCAGCCCCTCGGGGGGGCCGGATGAAAAACTGTTTTTT.

The chain couples TRBV2 to TRBJ2-5; TRBD1 is a possible D gene (6 bases). The length of the CDR3 is 13 residues. Trimming shortened V by 6 bases and J by 2 bases, and 10 bases separated the two germline ends. In germline, CDR1 is SNHLY, CDR2 FYNNEI. DNA for the CDR3: TGTGCCAGCAGGGGGACATTACAAGAGACCCAGTACTTC. This codes for CASRGTLQETQYF. Looking up the rest from reference TRBV2 and TRBJ2-5 gives the full variable domain: EPEVTQTPSHQVTQMGQEVILRCVPISNHLYFYWYRQILGQKVEFLVSFYNNEISEKSEIFDDQFSVERPDGSNFTLKIRSTKLEDSAMYFCASRGTLQETQYFGPGTRLLVL.

The rearrangement uses TRBV29-1 and TRBJ2-7, with 8 positions matching TRBD2. The trim removed 7 bases at V and 2 bases at J, leaving 7 bases unmatched. The CDR3 is 13 amino acids. Germline V lookup: CDR1 SQVTM, CDR2 ANQGSEA. Written as DNA, the CDR3 is TGCAGCGCCCTAGCGGGTGGGGCCTACGAGCAGTACTTC. Its protein product is CSALAGGAYEQYF.